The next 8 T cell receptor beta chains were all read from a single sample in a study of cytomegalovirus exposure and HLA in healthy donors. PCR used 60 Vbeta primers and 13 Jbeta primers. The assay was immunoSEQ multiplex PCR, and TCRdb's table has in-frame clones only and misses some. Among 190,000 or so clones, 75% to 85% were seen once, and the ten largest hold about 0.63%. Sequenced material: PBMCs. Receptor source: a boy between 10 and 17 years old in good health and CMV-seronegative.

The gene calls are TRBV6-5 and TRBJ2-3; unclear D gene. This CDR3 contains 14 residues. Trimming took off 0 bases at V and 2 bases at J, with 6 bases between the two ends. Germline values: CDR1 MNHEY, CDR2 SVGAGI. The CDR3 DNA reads TGTGCCAGCAGTTACTCGGGCTTCACAGATACGCAGTATTTT. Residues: CASSYSGFTDTQYF.

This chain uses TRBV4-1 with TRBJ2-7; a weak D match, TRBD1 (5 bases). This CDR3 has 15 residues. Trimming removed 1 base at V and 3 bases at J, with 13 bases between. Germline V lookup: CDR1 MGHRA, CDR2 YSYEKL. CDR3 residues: CASSQVVGPYYEQYF. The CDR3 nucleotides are TGCGCCAGCAGCCAAGTGGTGGGGCCTTACTACGAGCAGTACTTC.

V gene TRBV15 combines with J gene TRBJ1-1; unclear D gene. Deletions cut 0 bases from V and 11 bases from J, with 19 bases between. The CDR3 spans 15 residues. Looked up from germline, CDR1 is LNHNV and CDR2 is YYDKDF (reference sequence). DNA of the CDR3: TGTGCCACCAGCAGAGAGGTATCTTTCCCATCCCAGGCTTTCTTT. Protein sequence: CATSREVSFPSQAFF.

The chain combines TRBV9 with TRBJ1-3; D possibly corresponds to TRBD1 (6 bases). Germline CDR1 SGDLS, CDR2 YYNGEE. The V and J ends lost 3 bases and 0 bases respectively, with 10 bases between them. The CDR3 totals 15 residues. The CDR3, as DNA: TGTGCCAGCAGCGAATCAGGGGCCTCTGGAAACACCATATATTTT. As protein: CASSESGASGNTIYF.

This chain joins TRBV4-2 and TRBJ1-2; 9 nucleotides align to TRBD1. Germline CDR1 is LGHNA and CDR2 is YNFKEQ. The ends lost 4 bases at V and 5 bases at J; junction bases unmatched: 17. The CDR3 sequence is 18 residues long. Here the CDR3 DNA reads TGTGCCAGCAGCCGGGGACGGGACAGGGTTTCGGATGTTTATGGCTACACCTTC. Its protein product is CASSRGRDRVSDVYGYTF.

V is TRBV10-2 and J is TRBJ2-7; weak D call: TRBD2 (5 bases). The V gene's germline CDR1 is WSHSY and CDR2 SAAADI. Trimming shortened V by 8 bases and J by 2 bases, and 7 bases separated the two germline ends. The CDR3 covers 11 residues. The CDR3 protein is CASGSPYEQYF. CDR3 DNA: TGCGCCAGCGGGAGTCCCTACGAGCAGTACTTC.

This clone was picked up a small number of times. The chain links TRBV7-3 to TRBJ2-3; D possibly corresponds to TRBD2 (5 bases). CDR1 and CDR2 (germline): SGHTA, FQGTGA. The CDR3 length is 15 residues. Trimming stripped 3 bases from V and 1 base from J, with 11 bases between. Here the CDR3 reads CASSFTGSGTDTQYF. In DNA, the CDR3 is TGTGCCAGCAGCTTTACGGGGTCTGGCACAGATACGCAGTATTTT. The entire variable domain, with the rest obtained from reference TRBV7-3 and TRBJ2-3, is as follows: GAGVSQTPSNKVTEKGKYVELRCDPISGHTALYWYRQSLGQGPEFLIYFQGTGAADDSGLPNDRFFAVRPEGSVSTLKIQRTERGDSAVYLCASSFTGSGTDTQYFGPGTRLTVL.

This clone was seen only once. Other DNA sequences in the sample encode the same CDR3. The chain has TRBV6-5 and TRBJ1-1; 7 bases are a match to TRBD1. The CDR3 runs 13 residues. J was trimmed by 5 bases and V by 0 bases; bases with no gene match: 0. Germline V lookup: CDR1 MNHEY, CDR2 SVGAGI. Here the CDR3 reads CASSYSRGTEAFF. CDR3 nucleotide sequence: TGTGCCAGCAGTTACTCCAGGGGGACTGAAGCTTTCTTT.